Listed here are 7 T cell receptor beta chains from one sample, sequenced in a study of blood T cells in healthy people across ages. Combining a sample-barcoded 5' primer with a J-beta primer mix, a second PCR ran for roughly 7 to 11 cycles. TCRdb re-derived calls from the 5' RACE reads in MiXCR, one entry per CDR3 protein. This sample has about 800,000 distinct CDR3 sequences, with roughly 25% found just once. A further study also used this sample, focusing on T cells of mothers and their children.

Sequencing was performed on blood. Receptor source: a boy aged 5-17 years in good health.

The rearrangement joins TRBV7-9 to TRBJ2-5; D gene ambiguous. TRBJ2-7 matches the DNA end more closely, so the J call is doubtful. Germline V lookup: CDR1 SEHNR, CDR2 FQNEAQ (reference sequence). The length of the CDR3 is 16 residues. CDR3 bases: TGTGCCAGCAGCTCGAGTGAGTCCGATCTAACCTACGAGCAGTACTTC. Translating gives CASSSSESDLTYEQYF.

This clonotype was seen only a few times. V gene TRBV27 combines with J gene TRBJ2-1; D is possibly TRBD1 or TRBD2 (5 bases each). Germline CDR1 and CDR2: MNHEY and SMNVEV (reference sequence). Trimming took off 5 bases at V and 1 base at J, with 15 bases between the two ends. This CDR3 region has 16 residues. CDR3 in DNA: TGTGCCAGCAGTCCCTCGCCGGGACCTTCCTACAATGAGCAGTTCTTC. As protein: CASSPSPGPSYNEQFF.

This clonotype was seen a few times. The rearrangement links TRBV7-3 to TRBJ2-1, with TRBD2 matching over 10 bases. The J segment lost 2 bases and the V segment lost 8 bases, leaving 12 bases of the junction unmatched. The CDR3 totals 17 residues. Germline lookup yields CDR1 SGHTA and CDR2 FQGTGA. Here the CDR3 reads CASGSTSGILAYNEQFF. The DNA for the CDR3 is TGTGCCAGCGGTTCAACTAGCGGGATTTTAGCCTACAATGAGCAGTTCTTC.

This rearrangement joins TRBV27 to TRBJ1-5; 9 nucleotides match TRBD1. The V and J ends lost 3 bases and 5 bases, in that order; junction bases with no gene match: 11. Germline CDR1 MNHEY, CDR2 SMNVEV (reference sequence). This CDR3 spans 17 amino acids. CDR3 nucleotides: TGTGCCAGCAGTTTCTTAGGACAGGGGATTGGGGATCAGCCCCAGCATTTT. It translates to CASSFLGQGIGDQPQHF.

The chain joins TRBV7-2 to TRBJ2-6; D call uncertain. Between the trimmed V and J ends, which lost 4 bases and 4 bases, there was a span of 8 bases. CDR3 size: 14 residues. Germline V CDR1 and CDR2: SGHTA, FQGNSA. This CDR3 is CASSSQAGANVLTF. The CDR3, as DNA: TGTGCCAGCAGCTCCCAAGCCGGGGCCAACGTCCTGACTTTC.

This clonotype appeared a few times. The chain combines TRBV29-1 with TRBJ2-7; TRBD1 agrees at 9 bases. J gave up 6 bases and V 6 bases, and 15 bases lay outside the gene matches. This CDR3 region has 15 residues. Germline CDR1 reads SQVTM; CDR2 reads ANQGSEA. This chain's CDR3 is CSVRKSGTGSREQYF. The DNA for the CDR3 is TGCAGCGTCCGCAAGTCCGGGACAGGGAGTCGCGAGCAGTACTTC.

The CDR3 loop is CASSLQDQRGTQYF. In nucleotides, the CDR3 is TGTGCCAGCAGTTTACAGGACCAAAGGGGGACGCAGTATTTT. The chain carries TRBV12-3 or TRBV12-4 and TRBJ2-3; D might be TRBD1 (6 bases). CDR3 length equals 14 residues. The V and J ends lost 2 bases and 9 bases respectively, with 15 bases between them.